The entry that follows covers one T cell receptor (beta chain) sequence. The CDR3 is 19 amino acids. From germline, CDR1 is SEHNR and CDR2 FQNEAQ (reference sequence). V trimming: 3 bases; J trimming: 0 bases; junction bases outside the gene matches: 10. Measured with immunoSEQ multiplex PCR; TCRdb has only the in-frame clones, and not every one. This sample has around 56,000 clones, with about nine tenths found just once. This entry comes from a study of T cell changes during pregnancy in multiple sclerosis. This chain links TRBV7-9 with TRBJ2-7; 14 nucleotides line up with TRBD2. The sample was peripheral blood, taken in the first trimester of pregnancy. The clonotype comes from a female donor in good health, enrolled as a control in a pregnancy study. CDR3: CASSLLPGLAGVISYEQYF. The CDR3 DNA follows: TGTGCCAGCAGCTTGCTTCCGGGACTAGCGGGAGTCATCTCCTACGAGCAGTACTTC.